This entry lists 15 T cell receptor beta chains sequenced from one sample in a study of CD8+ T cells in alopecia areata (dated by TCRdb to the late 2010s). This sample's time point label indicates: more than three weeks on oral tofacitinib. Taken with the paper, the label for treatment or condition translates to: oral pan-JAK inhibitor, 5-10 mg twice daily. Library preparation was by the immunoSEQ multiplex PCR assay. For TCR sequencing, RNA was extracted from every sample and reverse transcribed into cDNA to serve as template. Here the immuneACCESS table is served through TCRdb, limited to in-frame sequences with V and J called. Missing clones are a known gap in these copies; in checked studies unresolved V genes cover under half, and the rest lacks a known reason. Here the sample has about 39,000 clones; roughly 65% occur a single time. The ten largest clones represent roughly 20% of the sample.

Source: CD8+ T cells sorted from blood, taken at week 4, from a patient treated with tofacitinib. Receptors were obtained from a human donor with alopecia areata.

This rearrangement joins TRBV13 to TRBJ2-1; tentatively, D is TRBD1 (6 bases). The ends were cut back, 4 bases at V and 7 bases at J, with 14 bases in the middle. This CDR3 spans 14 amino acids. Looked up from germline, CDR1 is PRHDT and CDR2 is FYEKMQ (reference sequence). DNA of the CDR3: TGTGCCAGCAGCTCTACAGGGCTTGTAAATGAGCAGTTCTTC. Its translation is CASSSTGLVNEQFF.

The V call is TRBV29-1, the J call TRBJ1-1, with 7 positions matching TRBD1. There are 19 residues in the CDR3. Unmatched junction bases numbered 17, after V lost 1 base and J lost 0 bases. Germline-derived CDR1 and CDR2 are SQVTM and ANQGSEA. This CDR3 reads CSVEAAKIRDSFMNTEAFF. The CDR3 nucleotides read TGCAGCGTTGAAGCTGCGAAAATCCGGGACAGCTTTATGAACACTGAAGCTTTCTTT.

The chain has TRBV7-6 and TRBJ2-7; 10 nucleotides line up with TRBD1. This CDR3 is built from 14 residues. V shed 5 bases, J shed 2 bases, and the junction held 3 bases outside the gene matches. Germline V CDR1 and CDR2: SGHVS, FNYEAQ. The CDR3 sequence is CASSAGTGAYEQYF. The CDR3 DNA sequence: TGTGCCAGCAGCGCCGGGACAGGGGCCTACGAGCAGTACTTC.

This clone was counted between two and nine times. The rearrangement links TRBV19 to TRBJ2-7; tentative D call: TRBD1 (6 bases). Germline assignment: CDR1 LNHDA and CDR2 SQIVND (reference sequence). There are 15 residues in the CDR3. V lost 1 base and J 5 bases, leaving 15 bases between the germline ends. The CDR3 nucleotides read TGTGCCAGTAGTATAGTTTCCGGCAGGGGAAACGAGCAGTACTTC. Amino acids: CASSIVSGRGNEQYF.

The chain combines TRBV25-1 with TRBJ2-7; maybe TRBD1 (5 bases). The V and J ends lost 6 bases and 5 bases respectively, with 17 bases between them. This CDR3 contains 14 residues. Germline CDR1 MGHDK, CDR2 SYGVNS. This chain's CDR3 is CASRLGQAVDEQYF. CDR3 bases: TGTGCCAGCAGGTTGGGGCAGGCCGTCGACGAGCAGTACTTC.

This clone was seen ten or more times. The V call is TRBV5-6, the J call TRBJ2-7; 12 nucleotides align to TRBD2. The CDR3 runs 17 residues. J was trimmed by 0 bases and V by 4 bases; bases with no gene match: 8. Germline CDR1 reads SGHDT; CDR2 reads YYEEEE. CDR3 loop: CASSPGTSGQSSYEQYF. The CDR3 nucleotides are TGTGCCAGCAGCCCCGGGACTAGCGGGCAAAGCTCCTACGAGCAGTACTTC.

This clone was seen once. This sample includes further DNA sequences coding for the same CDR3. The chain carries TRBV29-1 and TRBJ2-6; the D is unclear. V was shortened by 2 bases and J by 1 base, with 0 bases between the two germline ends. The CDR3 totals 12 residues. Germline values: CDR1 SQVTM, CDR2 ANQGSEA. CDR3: CSVESGANVLTF. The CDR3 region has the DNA TGCAGCGTTGAATCTGGGGCCAACGTCCTGACTTTC.

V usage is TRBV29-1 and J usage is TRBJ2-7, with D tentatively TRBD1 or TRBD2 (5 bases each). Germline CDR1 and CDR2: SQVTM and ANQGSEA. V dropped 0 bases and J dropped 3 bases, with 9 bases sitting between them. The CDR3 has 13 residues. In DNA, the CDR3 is TGCAGCGTTGAAGATAGCGACAGCTACGAGCAGTACTTC. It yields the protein CSVEDSDSYEQYF.

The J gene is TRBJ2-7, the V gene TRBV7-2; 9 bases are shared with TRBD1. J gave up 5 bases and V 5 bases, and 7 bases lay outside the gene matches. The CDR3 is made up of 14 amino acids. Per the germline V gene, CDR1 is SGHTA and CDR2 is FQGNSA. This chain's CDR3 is CASSPGTGLDEQYF. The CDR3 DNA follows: TGTGCCAGCAGCCCCGGGACAGGGTTGGACGAGCAGTACTTC.

The CDR3 loop reads CSAGNGYTF. The CDR3 coding sequence is TGCAGCGCCGGCAATGGCTACACCTTC. The J gene is TRBJ1-2, the V gene TRBV29-1; the D is unclear. Trimming shortened V by 7 bases and J by 6 bases, and 6 bases separated the two germline ends. This CDR3 spans 9 amino acids. Germline V CDR1 and CDR2: SQVTM, ANQGSEA.

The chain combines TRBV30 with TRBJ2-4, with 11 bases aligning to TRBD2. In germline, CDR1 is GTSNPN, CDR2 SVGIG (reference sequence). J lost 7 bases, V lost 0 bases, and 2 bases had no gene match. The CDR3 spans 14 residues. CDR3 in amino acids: CAWSVLAGDNIQYF. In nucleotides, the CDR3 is TGTGCCTGGAGTGTACTAGCGGGGGACAACATTCAGTACTTC.

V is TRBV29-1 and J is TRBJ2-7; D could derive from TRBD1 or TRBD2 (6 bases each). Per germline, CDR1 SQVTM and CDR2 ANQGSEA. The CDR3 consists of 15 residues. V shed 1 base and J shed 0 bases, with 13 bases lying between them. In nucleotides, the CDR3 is TGCAGCGTTGAAGGGGGGGACACTAGCTCCTACGAGCAGTACTTC. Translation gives CSVEGGDTSSYEQYF.

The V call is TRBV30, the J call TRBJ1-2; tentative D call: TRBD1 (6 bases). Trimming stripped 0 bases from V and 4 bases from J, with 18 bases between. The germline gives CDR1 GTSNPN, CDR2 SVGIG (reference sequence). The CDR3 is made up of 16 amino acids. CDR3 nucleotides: TGTGCCTGGAGTGTCTCGGGCAGGGGACCCTTCTATGGCTACACCTTC. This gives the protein CAWSVSGRGPFYGYTF.

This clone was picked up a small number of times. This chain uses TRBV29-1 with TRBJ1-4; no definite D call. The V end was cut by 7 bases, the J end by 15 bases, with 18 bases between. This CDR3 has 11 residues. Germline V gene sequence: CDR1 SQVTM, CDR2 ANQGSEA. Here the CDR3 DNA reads TGCAGCGGTTGGGTCCTGGGAAGGGTGTTTTTT. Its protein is CSGWVLGRVFF. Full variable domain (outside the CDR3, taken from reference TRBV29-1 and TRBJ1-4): SAVISQKPSRDICQRGTSLTIQCQVDSQVTMMFWYRQQPGQSLTLIATANQGSEATYESGFVIDKFPISRPNLTFSTLTVSNMSPEDSSIYLCSGWVLGRVFFGSGTQLSVL.

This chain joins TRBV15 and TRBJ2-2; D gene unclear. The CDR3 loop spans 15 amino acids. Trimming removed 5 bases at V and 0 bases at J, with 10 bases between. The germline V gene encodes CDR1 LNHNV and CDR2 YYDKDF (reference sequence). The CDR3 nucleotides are TGTGCCACCAGCTCTCGAGAGCCGAACACCGGGGAGCTGTTTTTT. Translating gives CATSSREPNTGELFF. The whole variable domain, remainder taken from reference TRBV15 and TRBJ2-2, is DAMVIQNPRYQVTQFGKPVTLSCSQTLNHNVMYWYQQKSSQAPKLLFHYYDKDFNNEADTPDNFQSRRPNTSFCFLDIRSPGLGDTAMYLCATSSREPNTGELFFGEGSRLTVL.